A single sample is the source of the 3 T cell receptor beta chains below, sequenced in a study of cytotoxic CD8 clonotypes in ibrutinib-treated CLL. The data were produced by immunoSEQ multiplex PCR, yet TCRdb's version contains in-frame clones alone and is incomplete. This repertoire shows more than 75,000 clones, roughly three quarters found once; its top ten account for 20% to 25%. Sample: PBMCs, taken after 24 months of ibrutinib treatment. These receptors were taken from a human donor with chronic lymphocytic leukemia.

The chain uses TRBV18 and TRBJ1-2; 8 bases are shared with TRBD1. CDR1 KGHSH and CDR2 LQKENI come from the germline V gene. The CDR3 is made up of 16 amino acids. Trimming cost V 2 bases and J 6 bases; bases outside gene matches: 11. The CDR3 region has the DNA TGTGCCAGCTCACCATCCGGACAGGGTGGGAGTCATGGCTACACCTTC. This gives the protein CASSPSGQGGSHGYTF.

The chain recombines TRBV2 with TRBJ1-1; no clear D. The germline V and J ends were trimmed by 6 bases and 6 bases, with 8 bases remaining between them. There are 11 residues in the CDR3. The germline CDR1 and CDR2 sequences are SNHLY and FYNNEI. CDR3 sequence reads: CASSLTSEAFF. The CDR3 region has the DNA TGTGCCAGCAGCTTGACGTCTGAAGCTTTCTTT.

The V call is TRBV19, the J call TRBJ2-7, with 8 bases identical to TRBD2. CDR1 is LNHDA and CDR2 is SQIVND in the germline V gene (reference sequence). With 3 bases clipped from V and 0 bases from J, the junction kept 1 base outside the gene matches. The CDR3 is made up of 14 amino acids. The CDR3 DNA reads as TGTGCCAGTAGTATTGCGGGGGGCTCCTACGAGCAGTACTTC. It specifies CASSIAGGSYEQYF. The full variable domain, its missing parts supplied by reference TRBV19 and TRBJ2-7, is DGGITQSPKYLFRKEGQNVTLSCEQNLNHDAMYWYRQDPGQGLRLIYYSQIVNDFQKGDIAEGYSVSREKKESFPLTVTSAQKNPTAFYLCASSIAGGSYEQYFGPGTRLTVT.